Shown below are 3 T cell receptor beta chains from a single sample sequenced in a study of blood T cell repertoires in COVID-19. TCRdb keeps only in-frame clones here, not all; method: immunoSEQ multiplex PCR. This table holds around 310,000 clones, approximately 91% found once. The sample was peripheral blood. The receptors derive from a woman aged 55-70 years with acute or convalescent COVID-19.

The genes are TRBV5-4 and TRBJ1-5; no clear D. The ends were cut back, 4 bases at V and 1 base at J, with 12 bases in the middle. CDR1 is SGHNT, CDR2 YYREEE, per germline (reference sequence). CDR3 length: 15 residues. The CDR3 here is CASSPGTGSNQPQHF. In DNA form, the CDR3 reads TGTGCCAGCAGCCCGGGCACGGGGAGCAATCAGCCCCAGCATTTT.

V and J are TRBV25-1 and TRBJ2-7; unclear D gene. Per germline, CDR1 MGHDK and CDR2 SYGVNS. CDR3 size: 11 residues. V was cut by 4 bases and J by 2 bases, with 3 bases left in between. The CDR3 nucleotides are TGTGCCAGCAGTGGGCCCTACGAGCAGTACTTC. As protein: CASSGPYEQYF.

Concerning this clone: This sample also contains other DNA sequences that code for the same CDR3. The CDR3 sequence is CSALQGTEAFF. In nucleotides, the CDR3 is TGCAGTGCTTTACAGGGGACTGAAGCTTTCTTT. The chain recombines TRBV20-1 with TRBJ1-1; the match to TRBD1 covers 7 bases. The V segment lost 5 bases and the J segment 5 bases; nucleotides outside the gene matches: 2. The CDR3 covers 11 residues. The germline CDR1 and CDR2 sequences are DFQATT and SNEGSKA (reference sequence).